One TCR beta chain is described in this entry. This clone's antigen is unknown. Nothing much larger sits one base from this clone, and base qualities are not available. What the treatment or condition label conveys for this sample: allogeneic hematopoietic cell transplantation with graft depleted of TCRalphabeta T cells and CD19 B cells. Transplant recipients were children who received TCRalphabeta/CD19-depleted allogeneic hematopoietic cell grafts. The library was generated by PCR. Sequencing was performed on an Illumina HiSeq 2500. TCR library preparation used molecular barcoding, with unique molecular identifiers applied to normalize quantification of the TCRbeta repertoire. TCRdb trimmed the raw reads at Q25, called clones with MiXCR and kept productive beta chains. Each CDR3 protein appears once, grouped with its most common genes and DNA. Across this sample there are 700,000 to 950,000 distinct CDR3 sequences, with roughly 16% seen only once. The ten largest make up 5% of the sample.

The source of the sample is a study of T-cell reconstitution after alpha-beta-depleted transplantation in children (TCRdb year 2016). At the level of the whole study: The study quantitatively tracked T-cell immune reconstitution after TCRalphabeta/CD19-depleted allogeneic hematopoietic cell transplantation in children using TCR repertoire profiling. Study-level results and caveats: Apparently early alphabetaT-cell count recovery about two months after transplant reportedly relied on only several hundred rapidly expanded clones derived from non-depleted graft cells. In some patients, the high TCRbeta diversity seen at day 60 was put down to recipient T cells and intrathymic progenitors that had survived conditioning. Over the following months the frequencies of hyperexpanded clones went down, and after one year T-cell counts and TCRbeta diversity were mostly credited to newly produced T cells.

The germline V gene (reference sequence) gives CDR1 as SSHAT and CDR2 as FNYEAQ. V and J lose 1 base and 3 bases, and a span of 14 bases separates them. The CDR3 starts with the cysteine, ends with the phenylalanine, and has 16 residues. The CDR3 DNA has 48 bases and is translated from base 1. Specimen: PBMCs, mostly from graft donor cells, collected 360 days after TCRalphabeta/CD19-depleted stem cell transplant. This chain joins TRBV7-7 to TRBJ2-3; the D gene may be TRBD1 or TRBD2, since each aligns over 6 bases. The sequence came from a male patient younger than 18 who had a stem cell transplant for acute lymphoblastic leukemia, so the T cells may come from the graft donor. The DNA sequence is given as TGTGCCAGCAGCTTAGATGGGGGGCCTCCGACAGATACGCAGTATTTT. Its amino acids are CASSLDGGPPTDTQYF.